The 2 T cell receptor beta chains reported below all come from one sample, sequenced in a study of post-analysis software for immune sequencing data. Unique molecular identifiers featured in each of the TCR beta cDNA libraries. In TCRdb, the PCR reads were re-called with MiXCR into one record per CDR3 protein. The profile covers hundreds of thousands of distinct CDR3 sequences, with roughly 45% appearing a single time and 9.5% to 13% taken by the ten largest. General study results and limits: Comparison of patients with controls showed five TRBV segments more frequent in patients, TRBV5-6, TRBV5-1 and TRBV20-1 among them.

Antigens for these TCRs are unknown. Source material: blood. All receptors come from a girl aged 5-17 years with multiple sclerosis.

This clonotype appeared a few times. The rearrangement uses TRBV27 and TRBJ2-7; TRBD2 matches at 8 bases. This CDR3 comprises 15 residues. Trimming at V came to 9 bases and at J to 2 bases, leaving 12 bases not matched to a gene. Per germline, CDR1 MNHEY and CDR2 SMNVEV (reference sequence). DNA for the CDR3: TGTGCCAGTAATCTTCGGGGACTAGGTCCCTACGAGCAGTACTTC. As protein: CASNLRGLGPYEQYF.

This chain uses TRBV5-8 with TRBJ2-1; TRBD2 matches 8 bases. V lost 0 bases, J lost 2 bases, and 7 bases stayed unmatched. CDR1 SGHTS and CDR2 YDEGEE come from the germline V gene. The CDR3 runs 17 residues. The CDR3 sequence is CASSLGAGGYPYNEQFF. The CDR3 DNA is TGTGCCAGCAGCTTGGGTGCGGGAGGTTATCCCTACAATGAGCAGTTCTTC.